The TCR beta chain described here comes from a study of blood T cell repertoires in COVID-19. The CDR3 length is 17 residues. With V trimmed by 2 bases and J by 4 bases, 10 bases remained unmatched. Germline V gene data show CDR1 as MNHEY and CDR2 as SVGEGT. Authors' methods: Amplification of reference gene primers was used by the study to estimate nucleated cell counts. Produced via immunoSEQ multiplex PCR; TCRdb's table is partial and in-frame only. V and J calls and clone size are as listed in that table; D and trimming were resolved from the DNA. The sample gives about 190,000 clones, almost 85% of which show up once; less than 6.5% is in the top ten.

Input material: peripheral blood. This TCR came from a woman in her 70s with active or convalescent COVID-19. The chain recombines TRBV6-2 or TRBV6-3 with TRBJ2-3, with 9 bases identical to TRBD2. CDR3 loop: CASSYASAGGVADTQYF. CDR3 in DNA: TGTGCCAGCAGTTACGCCTCGGCGGGAGGGGTGGCAGATACGCAGTATTTT.